The present T cell receptor beta chain was sequenced within a study of blood T cell repertoires in COVID-19. Looking at the study overall: Acute-phase and convalescent COVID-19 samples originated in the United States, Italy and Spain. In each case, the material was cDNA or gDNA derived from T cells, B-cell-depleted T cells, or PBMCs.

The CDR3 has 13 residues. CDR1 SGHVS and CDR2 FQNEAQ come from the germline V gene. Deletions cut 7 bases from V and 5 bases from J, with 14 bases between. Per the original data handling: By means of reference gene primer amplification, nucleated cell counts were estimated. Sequencing was performed with immunoSEQ multiplex PCR; in TCRdb, only in-frame clones are kept and a portion is missing. V and J calls and clone size are copied from that table; D and trimming were computed from the DNA. The top ten clones hold under 4.5% of a sample with about 120,000 clones, roughly 89% of them seen once. Enrollment of patients from Seattle took place during active infection, with longitudinal follow-up.

V usage is TRBV7-8 and J usage is TRBJ1-1, with D possibly TRBD1 on 6 matching bases. Material: peripheral blood. The receptor's source is a man aged 60-69 years with COVID-19, enrolled during active disease. CDR3 protein: CASMPQGGTEAFF. CDR3 bases: TGTGCCAGCATGCCACAGGGAGGGACTGAAGCTTTCTTT.